The rows below give T cell receptor beta chains drawn from one sample of a study of T-cell memory formation after mild COVID-19. TCRdb redid the calling of the 5' RACE reads with MiXCR, one entry per CDR3 protein. The table includes fewer than 450,000 distinct CDR3 sequences, 20% to 25% detected once. Material for sequencing was PBMCs or a T cell subset sorted from them (not recorded which). Receptor source: an adult woman who had mild COVID-19 (a few samples of this study predate the infection). Cell type and time point are not known. The CDR3 runs from the conserved cysteine through the conserved F or W.

CDR3 protein: CASSSDVRTDYGETQYF
V gene: TRBV25-1
J gene: TRBJ2-5

CDR3 protein: CASSLLTGVKKETQYF
V gene: TRBV27
J gene: TRBJ2-5

CDR3 protein: CASSPGTGGFYNEQFF
V gene: TRBV5-5
J gene: TRBJ2-1

CDR3 protein: CASSMGDYNEQFF
V gene: TRBV19
J gene: TRBJ2-1

CDR3 protein: CASSGRPDRRNSPLHF
V gene: TRBV9
J gene: TRBJ1-6

CDR3 protein: CASSYANRNTEAFF
V gene: TRBV6-2/TRBV6-3
J gene: TRBJ1-1

CDR3 protein: CASSVGTNLRGVGYEQYF
V gene: TRBV9
J gene: TRBJ2-7

CDR3 protein: CASPGAETSAFF
V gene: TRBV7-2
J gene: TRBJ1-1

CDR3 protein: CSVERGIRPKNTEAFF
V gene: TRBV29-1
J gene: TRBJ1-1

CDR3 protein: CASSRRTNSRAYIQYF
V gene: TRBV12-3/TRBV12-4
J gene: TRBJ2-4

CDR3 protein: CAISEGLAGVQETQYF
V gene: TRBV10-3
J gene: TRBJ2-5

CDR3 protein: CSAREVPGEQYF
V gene: TRBV20-1
J gene: TRBJ2-7

CDR3 protein: CAISETQGKYEQYF
V gene: TRBV10-3
J gene: TRBJ2-7

CDR3 protein: CASSISRDYNEQFF
V gene: TRBV5-1
J gene: TRBJ2-1

CDR3 protein: CASSPIVLGTDTQYF
V gene: TRBV12-3/TRBV12-4
J gene: TRBJ2-3

CDR3 protein: CASTLGGYTDTQYF
V gene: TRBV2
J gene: TRBJ2-3

CDR3 protein: CASKESYNSPLHF
V gene: TRBV5-1
J gene: TRBJ1-6

CDR3 protein: CASSLEGGMQPQHF
V gene: TRBV2
J gene: TRBJ1-5